Listed below are T cell receptor beta chains from one sample, sequenced in a study of blood T cells in healthy people across ages. TCRdb called the 5' RACE reads again in MiXCR, with one record for every CDR3 protein. This table has some 850,000 distinct CDR3 sequences, around 24% appearing once. These data also formed part of another study, on T cells of mothers and their children.

Source material: blood. The receptors originated from a boy aged 10-17 years in good health. The CDR3 runs from the conserved cysteine through the conserved F or W. D genes are given only for firm matches. Only part of the rows carry a size: once, few, many, or a class if the clone is expanded.

.	TRBJ2-7	.	TRBV18	CASSPTIFGQIYEQYF	TGTGCCAGCTCACCAACAATATTCGGACAGATCTACGAGCAGTACTTC
many	TRBJ2-4	.	TRBV28	CASSTIGVRELSIQYF	TGTGCCAGCAGTACGATCGGGGTTCGAGAGTTGAGCATTCAGTACTTC
many	TRBJ1-3	.	TRBV5-1	CASSLWGNRASSGNTIYF	TGCGCCAGCAGCTTGTGGGGGAACAGGGCGAGCTCTGGAAACACCATATATTTT
.	TRBJ2-7	TRBD1	TRBV5-1	CASSLGTETYEQYF	TGCGCCAGCAGCCTCGGGACAGAAACCTACGAGCAGTACTTC
.	TRBJ2-2	.	TRBV21-1	CASSKEGQGNTGELFF	TGTGCCAGCAGCAAAGAGGGACAGGGGAACACCGGGGAGCTGTTTTTT
.	TRBJ2-5	.	TRBV12-3/TRBV12-4	CASSFRRAAQYF	TGTGCCAGCAGTTTTCGGAGAGCGGCCCAGTACTTC
.	TRBJ2-5	.	TRBV4-1	CASSQPFEGQNQETQYF	TGCGCCAGCAGCCAACCATTTGAGGGACAAAATCAAGAGACCCAGTACTTC
.	TRBJ2-3	TRBD1	TRBV7-8	CASSSDRGRADTQYF	TGTGCCAGCAGCTCGGACAGGGGGCGAGCAGATACGCAGTATTTT
.	TRBJ1-2	.	TRBV30	CAWSSAGGYTF	TGTGCCTGGAGTTCGGCAGGCGGCTACACCTTC
few	TRBJ2-5	.	TRBV5-1	CASSITDSKQETQYF	TGCGCCAGCAGCATCACGGACAGCAAACAAGAGACCCAGTACTTC
.	TRBJ2-5	.	TRBV28	CASGGYGGETQYF	TGTGCCAGCGGAGGGTACGGAGGGGAGACCCAGTACTTC
.	TRBJ2-3	TRBD2	TRBV20-1	CSASGFYAGVGDTQYF	TGCAGTGCTAGTGGGTTCTACGCGGGAGTAGGAGATACGCAGTATTTT
few	TRBJ2-7	.	TRBV5-1	CASSLGLRTYSYEQYF	TGCGCCAGCAGCTTGGGACTTCGGACATATTCCTACGAGCAGTACTTC
once	TRBJ1-1	.	TRBV20-1	CSASRSGVGTEAFF	TGCAGTGCTAGTCGGTCAGGGGTCGGCACTGAAGCTTTCTTT
.	TRBJ1-6	TRBD1	TRBV10-2	CASSPRLDRGSANSPLHF	TGCGCCAGCAGCCCCCGTCTGGACAGGGGATCGGCGAACTCACCCCTCCACTTT
.	TRBJ2-1	.	TRBV18	CASSPPGPGSEQFF	TGTGCCAGCTCACCACCGGGCCCCGGCAGTGAGCAGTTCTTC
.	TRBJ2-3	.	TRBV12-2	CASRSHLTQYF	TGTGCAAGTCGCTCACACCTCACGCAGTATTTT
.	TRBJ1-4	TRBD1	TRBV12-3/TRBV12-4	CASSRPDRGSREKLFF	TGTGCCAGCAGTCGCCCGGACAGGGGTAGTAGAGAAAAACTGTTTTTT
.	TRBJ1-4	.	TRBV10-2	CASSSFQGKGEKLFF	TGCGCCAGCAGTTCGTTTCAGGGGAAGGGTGAAAAACTGTTTTTT
.	TRBJ2-7	TRBD2	TRBV27	CASSPWTSGGSYYEQYF	TGTGCCAGCAGTCCCTGGACTAGCGGGGGTTCCTACTACGAGCAGTACTTC
.	TRBJ1-4	TRBD1	TRBV15	CATSRVRQGLEKLFF	TGTGCCACCAGCAGGGTACGACAGGGTCTAGAAAAACTGTTTTTT
.	TRBJ2-7	.	TRBV27	CASSLYRAGEQYF	TGTGCCAGCAGTTTATATAGGGCCGGCGAGCAGTACTTC
.	TRBJ2-1	.	TRBV2	CASSTNEQFF	TGTGCCAGCAGTACCAATGAGCAGTTCTTC
few	TRBJ2-5	.	TRBV21-1	CVSSVCGVQETQYF	TGTGTCAGCTCGGTGTGCGGAGTACAAGAGACCCAGTACTTC
.	TRBJ1-1	.	TRBV7-9	CASSLRPSNTEAFF	TGTGCCAGCAGCTTAAGGCCCTCGAACACTGAAGCTTTCTTT
few	TRBJ1-1	.	TRBV29-1	CSSGGTAAFF	TGCAGCTCGGGTGGTACGGCAGCTTTCTTT
.	TRBJ1-2	.	TRBV11-2	CASSLDRGQRGYTF	TGTGCCAGCAGCTTAGATAGAGGTCAGCGTGGCTACACCTTC
.	TRBJ2-2	.	TRBV7-9	CASSFFSLPTGELFF	TGTGCCAGCAGCTTTTTCTCATTACCCACCGGGGAGCTGTTTTTT
few	TRBJ2-7	TRBD1	TRBV20-1	CSAETGSSYEQYF	TGCAGTGCTGAGACAGGGAGCTCCTACGAGCAGTACTTC
few	TRBJ1-5	.	TRBV19	CASSLTGRHSNQPQHF	TGTGCCAGTAGTCTGACGGGCCGGCACAGCAATCAGCCCCAGCATTTT
.	TRBJ2-5	TRBD1	TRBV7-9	CASSGRQGSETQYF	TGTGCCAGCAGCGGCCGACAGGGGAGTGAGACCCAGTACTTC
.	TRBJ2-1	TRBD2	TRBV3-1	CASSQGYLAGGGEQFF	TGTGCCAGCAGCCAAGGTTACCTAGCGGGGGGAGGCGAGCAGTTCTTC
few	TRBJ2-1	.	TRBV3-1	CASSQEGSHNEQFF	TGTGCCAGCAGCCAAGAAGGGTCGCACAATGAGCAGTTCTTC
.	TRBJ2-7	TRBD2	TRBV28	CASNGGAENEQYF	TGTGCCAGCAACGGGGGGGCCGAGAACGAGCAGTACTTC
few	TRBJ2-1	.	TRBV14	CASSQDWGAYNEQFF	TGTGCCAGCAGCCAAGATTGGGGGGCCTACAATGAGCAGTTCTTC
.	TRBJ1-2	.	TRBV4-1	CASSQVQPNGYTF	TGCGCCAGCAGCCAAGTACAACCCAATGGCTACACCTTC
.	TRBJ2-3	TRBD1	TRBV5-1	CASSFGQGKGTDTQYF	TGCGCCAGCAGCTTCGGACAGGGGAAAGGCACAGATACGCAGTATTTT
.	TRBJ2-1	.	TRBV5-1	CASSFLTGTPNDEQFF	TGCGCCAGCAGCTTTCTGACTGGGACTCCCAACGATGAGCAGTTCTTC
.	TRBJ1-2	.	TRBV15	CATSRATGDLNYGYTF	TGTGCCACCAGCAGAGCCACGGGGGATCTTAACTATGGCTACACCTTC
.	TRBJ1-2	.	TRBV11-2	CASSLTRKTNYGYTF	TGTGCCAGCAGCTTAACGCGAAAAACTAACTATGGCTACACCTTC
.	TRBJ2-1	.	TRBV18	CASSPWGRIDEQFF	TGTGCCAGCTCACCATGGGGCAGGATTGATGAGCAGTTCTTC
.	TRBJ1-2	.	TRBV7-6	CASSLVEGLDF	TGTGCCAGCAGCTTAGTTGAGGGTCTAGACTTC
.	TRBJ2-1	TRBD2	TRBV7-2	CASRRGFIRGGNEQFF	TGTGCCAGCAGGCGGGGTTTCATTCGGGGGGGCAATGAGCAGTTCTTC
.	TRBJ2-1	.	TRBV7-2	CASSLNARPGNEQFF	TGTGCCAGCAGCTTAAACGCTAGGCCCGGCAATGAGCAGTTCTTC
few	TRBJ2-2	.	TRBV29-1	CSVSTVNTGELFF	TGCAGCGTATCGACAGTAAACACCGGGGAGCTGTTTTTT
.	TRBJ1-4	.	TRBV5-5	CASSLLLGRNEKLFF	TGTGCCAGCAGCTTGCTATTAGGGCGAAATGAAAAACTGTTTTTT
.	TRBJ2-5	.	TRBV20-1	CSARDWARETQYF	TGCAGTGCTAGAGATTGGGCTCGAGAGACCCAGTACTTC
.	TRBJ1-2	.	TRBV21-1	CASSKSTTVKGDSYGYTF	TGTGCCAGCAGCAAGTCGACTACGGTGAAGGGGGATTCCTATGGCTACACCTTC
.	TRBJ2-5	TRBD2	TRBV20-1	CSAPSGTTGETQYF	TGCAGTGCCCCTAGCGGGACTACGGGGGAGACCCAGTACTTC
few	TRBJ2-5	.	TRBV20-1	CSAKAQHAAETQYF	TGCAGTGCTAAGGCCCAGCACGCAGCAGAGACCCAGTACTTC
.	TRBJ1-5	.	TRBV6-5	CASRQRYSNQPQHF	TGTGCCAGCAGGCAGAGGTATAGCAATCAGCCCCAGCATTTT
.	TRBJ2-7	.	TRBV3-1	CASSQPGTGIHEQYF	TGTGCCAGCAGCCAACCCGGAACAGGGATCCACGAGCAGTACTTC